This T cell receptor (beta chain) was identified during a study of OX40 agonist ivuxolimab in advanced cancers. Sequenced by immunoSEQ multiplex PCR; TCRdb stores in-frame clones only, minus some. The data show some 63,000 clones, 65% to 85% seen once. Sequencing was performed on CD4+ or CD8+ T cells sorted from blood, taken in a trial of the OX40 agonist ivuxolimab. The origin of this receptor is an adult with an advanced solid tumor such as melanoma, head and neck, liver or kidney cancer.

For the CDR3, the DNA is TGTGCCAGTAGTATAGATATTGCTAGCGGGAACTACAATGAGCAGTTCTTC. Translated, it gives CASSIDIASGNYNEQFF. The rearrangement joins TRBV19 to TRBJ2-1; 9 nucleotides align to TRBD2. CDR1 is LNHDA, CDR2 SQIVND, per germline (reference sequence). V was clipped by 0 bases and J by 3 bases; unmatched bases: 6. This CDR3 region has 17 residues.